This is a list of T cell receptor beta chains from one sample in a study of CD8+CD57+ T cells in acquired aplastic anemia. TCRdb re-analysed the reads in MiXCR, keeping a single row per CDR3 protein. The data show some 92,000 distinct CDR3 sequences, around 62% seen once. The specimen was sorted CD4+, CD8+, or CD8+CD57+ T cells (not recorded which) from PBMCs. All receptors derive from a human donor with aplastic anemia. Both conserved end residues are part of each CDR3. D genes are given only for firm matches. Expanded clones get a size class; other rows say once, few or many, or leave the size out.

size: once
J: TRBJ1-1
V: TRBV25-1
length: 16
D: .
CDR3: CASSEYRAGTYTEAFF
DNA: TGTGCCAGCAGTGAATATCGGGCCGGGACGTACACTGAAGCTTTCTTT

size: .
J: TRBJ1-6
V: TRBV7-3
length: 13
D: .
CDR3: CASSYRQDSPLHF
DNA: TGTGCCAGCAGCTACAGACAGGATTCACCCCTCCACTTT

size: .
J: TRBJ2-1
V: TRBV29-1
length: 13
D: TRBD2
CDR3: CSGSGSSYNEQFF
DNA: TGCAGCGGTAGCGGGAGCTCCTACAATGAGCAGTTCTTC

size: few
J: TRBJ2-1
V: TRBV24-1
length: 11
D: .
CDR3: CATSDLNEQFF
DNA: TGTGCCACCAGTGACCTCAATGAGCAGTTCTTC

size: .
J: TRBJ2-3
V: TRBV15
length: 11
D: .
CDR3: CATGDTDTQYF
DNA: TGTGCCACCGGGGACACAGATACGCAGTATTTT

size: .
J: TRBJ2-1
V: TRBV10-3
length: 16
D: TRBD2
CDR3: CATSESTLAEDNEQFF
DNA: TGTGCCACCAGTGAGTCGACACTAGCGGAAGACAATGAGCAGTTCTTC

size: few
J: TRBJ2-1
V: TRBV25-1
length: 14
D: .
CDR3: CASSGEPGSNEQFF
DNA: TGTGCCAGCAGTGGAGAACCGGGAAGCAATGAGCAGTTCTTC

size: .
J: TRBJ1-1
V: TRBV7-9
length: 12
D: .
CDR3: CASSRRQLEAFF
DNA: TGTGCCAGCAGCCGGCGACAGCTTGAAGCTTTCTTT

size: .
J: TRBJ2-4
V: TRBV15
length: 14
D: .
CDR3: CATSRDTGQNIQYF
DNA: TGTGCCACCAGCAGAGATACAGGGCAAAACATTCAGTACTTC

size: .
J: TRBJ1-6
V: TRBV2
length: 13
D: .
CDR3: CASSGGQRSPLHF
DNA: TGTGCCAGCAGTGGCGGCCAACGTTCACCCCTCCACTTT